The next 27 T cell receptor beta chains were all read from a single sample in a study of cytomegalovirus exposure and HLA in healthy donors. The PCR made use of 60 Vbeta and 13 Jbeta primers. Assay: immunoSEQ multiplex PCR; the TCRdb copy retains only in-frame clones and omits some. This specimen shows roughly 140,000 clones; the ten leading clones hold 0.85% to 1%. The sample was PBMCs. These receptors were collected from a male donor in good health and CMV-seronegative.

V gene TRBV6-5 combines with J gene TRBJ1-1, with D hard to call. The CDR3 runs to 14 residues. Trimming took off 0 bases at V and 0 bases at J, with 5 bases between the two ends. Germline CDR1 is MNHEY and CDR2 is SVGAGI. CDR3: CASSYSPVNTEAFF. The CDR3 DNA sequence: TGTGCCAGCAGTTACTCTCCAGTGAACACTGAAGCTTTCTTT.

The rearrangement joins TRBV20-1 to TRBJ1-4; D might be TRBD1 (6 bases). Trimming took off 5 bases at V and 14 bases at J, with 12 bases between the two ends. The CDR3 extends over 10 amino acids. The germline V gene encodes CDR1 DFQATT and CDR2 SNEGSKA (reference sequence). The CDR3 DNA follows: TGCAGTGCTCAGGGACAACAGCTGTTTTTT. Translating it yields CSAQGQQLFF.

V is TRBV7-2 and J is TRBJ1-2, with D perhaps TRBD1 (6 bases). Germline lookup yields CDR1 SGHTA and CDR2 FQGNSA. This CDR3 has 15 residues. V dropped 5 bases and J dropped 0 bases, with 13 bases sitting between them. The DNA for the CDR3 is TGTGCCAGCAGCCCGCACCAGGGGTCTAACTATGGCTACACCTTC. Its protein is CASSPHQGSNYGYTF.

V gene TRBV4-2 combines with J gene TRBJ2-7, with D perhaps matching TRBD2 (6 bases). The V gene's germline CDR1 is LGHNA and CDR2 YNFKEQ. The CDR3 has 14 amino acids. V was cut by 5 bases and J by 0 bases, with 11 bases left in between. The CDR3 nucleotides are TGTGCCAGCAGCTTAGCGGTGGCCTCCTACGAGCAGTACTTC. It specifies CASSLAVASYEQYF.

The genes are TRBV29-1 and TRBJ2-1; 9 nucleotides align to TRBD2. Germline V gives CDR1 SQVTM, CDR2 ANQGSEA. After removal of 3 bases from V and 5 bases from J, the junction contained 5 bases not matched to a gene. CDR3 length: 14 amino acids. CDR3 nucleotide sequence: TGCAGCGTTGACCTAGCGGGGAGCGACAATGAGCAGTTCTTC. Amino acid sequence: CSVDLAGSDNEQFF.

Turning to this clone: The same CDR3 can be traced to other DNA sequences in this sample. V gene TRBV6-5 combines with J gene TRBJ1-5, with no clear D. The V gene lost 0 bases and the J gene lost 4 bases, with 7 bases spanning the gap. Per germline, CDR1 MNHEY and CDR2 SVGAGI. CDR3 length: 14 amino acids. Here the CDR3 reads CASSYSGGNQPQHF. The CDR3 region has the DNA TGTGCCAGCAGTTACTCGGGAGGAAATCAGCCCCAGCATTTT.

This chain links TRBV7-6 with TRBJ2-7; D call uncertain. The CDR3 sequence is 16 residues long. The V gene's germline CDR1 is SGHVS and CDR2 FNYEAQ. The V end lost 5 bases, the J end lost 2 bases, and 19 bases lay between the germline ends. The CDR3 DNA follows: TGTGCCAGCAGCCCCGGCCCGTGGGCCAGAACCTACGAGCAGTACTTC. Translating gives CASSPGPWARTYEQYF. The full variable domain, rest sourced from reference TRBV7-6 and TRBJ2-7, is GAGVSQSPRYKVTKRGQDVALRCDPISGHVSLYWYRQALGQGPEFLTYFNYEAQQDKSGLPNDRFSAERPEGSISTLTIQRTEQRDSAMYRCASSPGPWARTYEQYFGPGTRLTVT.

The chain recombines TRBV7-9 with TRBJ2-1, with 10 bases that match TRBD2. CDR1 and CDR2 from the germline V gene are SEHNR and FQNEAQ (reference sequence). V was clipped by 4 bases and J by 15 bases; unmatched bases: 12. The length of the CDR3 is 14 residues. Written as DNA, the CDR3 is TGTGCCAGCAGCTCGCAACTAGCGGGGCCGGTCGGGTTCTTC. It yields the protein CASSSQLAGPVGFF.

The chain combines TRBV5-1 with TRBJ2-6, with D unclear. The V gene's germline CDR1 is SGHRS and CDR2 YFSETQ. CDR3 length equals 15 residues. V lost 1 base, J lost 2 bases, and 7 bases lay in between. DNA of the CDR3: TGCGCCAGCAGCTTGTCTGGAGCTGGGGCCAACGTCCTGACTTTC. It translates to CASSLSGAGANVLTF. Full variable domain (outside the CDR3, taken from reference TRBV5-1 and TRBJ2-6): KAGVTQTPRYLIKTRGQQVTLSCSPISGHRSVSWYQQTPGQGLQFLFEYFSETQRNKGNFPGRFSGRQFSNSRSEMNVSTLELGDSALYLCASSLSGAGANVLTFGAGSRLTVL.

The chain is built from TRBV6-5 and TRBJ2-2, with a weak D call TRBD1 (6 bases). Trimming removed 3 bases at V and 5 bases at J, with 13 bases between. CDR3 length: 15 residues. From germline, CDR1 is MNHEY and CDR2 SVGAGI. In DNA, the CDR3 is TGTGCCAGCAGTTATAGGACAGACTTTACCGGGGAGCTGTTTTTT. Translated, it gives CASSYRTDFTGELFF.

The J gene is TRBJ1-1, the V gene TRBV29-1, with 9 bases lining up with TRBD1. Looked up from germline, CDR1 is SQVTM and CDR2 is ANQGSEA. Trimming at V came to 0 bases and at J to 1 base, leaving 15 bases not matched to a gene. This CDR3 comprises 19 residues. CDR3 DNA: TGCAGCGTTGAAGATAGGCCGTACAGGGGGCCCACGGGGAACACTGAAGCTTTCTTT. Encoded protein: CSVEDRPYRGPTGNTEAFF.

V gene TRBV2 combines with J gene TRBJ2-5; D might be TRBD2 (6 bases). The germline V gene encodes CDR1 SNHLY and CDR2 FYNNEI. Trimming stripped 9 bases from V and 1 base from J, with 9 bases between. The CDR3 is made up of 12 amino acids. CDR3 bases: TGTGCCAGAGGGACTTCCCAAGAGACCCAGTACTTC. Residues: CARGTSQETQYF.

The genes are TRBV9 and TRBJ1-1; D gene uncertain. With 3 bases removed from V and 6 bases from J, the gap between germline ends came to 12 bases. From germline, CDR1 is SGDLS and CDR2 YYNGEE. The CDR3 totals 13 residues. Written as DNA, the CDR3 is TGTGCCAGCAGCGACCCCGTTGGGCCTGAAGCTTTCTTT. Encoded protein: CASSDPVGPEAFF. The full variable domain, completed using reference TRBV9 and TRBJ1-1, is DSGVTQTPKHLITATGQRVTLRCSPRSGDLSVYWYQQSLDQGLQFLIQYYNGEERAKGNILERFSAQQFPDLHSELNLSSLELGDSALYFCASSDPVGPEAFFGQGTRLTVV.

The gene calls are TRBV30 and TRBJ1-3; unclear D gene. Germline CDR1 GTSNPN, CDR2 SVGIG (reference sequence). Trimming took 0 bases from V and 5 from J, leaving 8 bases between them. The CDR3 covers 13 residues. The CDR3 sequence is CAWSVGGRNTIYF. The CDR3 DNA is TGTGCCTGGAGTGTCGGAGGGAGAAACACCATATATTTT. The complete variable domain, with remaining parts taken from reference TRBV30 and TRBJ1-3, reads SQTIHQWPATLVQPVGSPLSLECTVEGTSNPNLYWYRQAAGRGLQLLFYSVGIGQISSEVPQNLSASRPQDRQFILSSKKLLLSDSGFYLCAWSVGGRNTIYFGEGSWLTVV.

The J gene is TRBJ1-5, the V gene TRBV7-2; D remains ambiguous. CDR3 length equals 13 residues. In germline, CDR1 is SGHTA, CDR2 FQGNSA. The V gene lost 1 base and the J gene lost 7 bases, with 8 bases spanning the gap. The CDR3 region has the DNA TGTGCCAGCAGCTTAGTGTCGGGACAGCCCCAGCATTTT. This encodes CASSLVSGQPQHF.

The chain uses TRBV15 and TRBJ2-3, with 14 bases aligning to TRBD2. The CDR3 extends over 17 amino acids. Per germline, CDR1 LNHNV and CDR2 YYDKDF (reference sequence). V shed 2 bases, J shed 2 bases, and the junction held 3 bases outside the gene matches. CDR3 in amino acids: CATSRPGLAGATDTQYF. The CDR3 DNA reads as TGTGCCACCAGCAGACCGGGACTAGCGGGGGCCACAGATACGCAGTATTTT.

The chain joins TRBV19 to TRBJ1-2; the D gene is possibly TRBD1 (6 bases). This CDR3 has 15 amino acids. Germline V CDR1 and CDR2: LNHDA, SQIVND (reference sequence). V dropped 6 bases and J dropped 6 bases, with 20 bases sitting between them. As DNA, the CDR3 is TGTGCCAGTAGCGTGGAAAGCGGGACATTTGATGGCTACACCTTC. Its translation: CASSVESGTFDGYTF.

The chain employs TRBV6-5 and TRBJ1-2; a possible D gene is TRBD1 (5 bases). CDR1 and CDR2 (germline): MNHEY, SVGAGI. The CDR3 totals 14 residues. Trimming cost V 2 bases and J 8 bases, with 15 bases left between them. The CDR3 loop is CASSYKGRGGGYTF. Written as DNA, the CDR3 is TGTGCCAGCAGTTACAAAGGACGGGGGGGAGGCTACACCTTC.

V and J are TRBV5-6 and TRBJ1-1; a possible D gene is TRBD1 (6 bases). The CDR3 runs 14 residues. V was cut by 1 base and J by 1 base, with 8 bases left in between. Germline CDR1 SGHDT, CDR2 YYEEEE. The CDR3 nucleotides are TGTGCCAGCAGCTTGAGGACAGCGAACACTGAAGCTTTCTTT. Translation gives CASSLRTANTEAFF. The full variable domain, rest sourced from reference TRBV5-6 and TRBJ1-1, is DAGVTQSPTHLIKTRGQQVTLRCSPKSGHDTVSWYQQALGQGPQFIFQYYEEEERQRGNFPDRFSGHQFPNYSSELNVNALLLGDSALYLCASSLRTANTEAFFGQGTRLTVV.

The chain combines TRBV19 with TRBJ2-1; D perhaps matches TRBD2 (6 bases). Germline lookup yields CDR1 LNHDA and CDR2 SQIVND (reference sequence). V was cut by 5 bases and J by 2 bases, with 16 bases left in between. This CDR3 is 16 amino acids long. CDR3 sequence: CASSSPRRGAYNEQFF. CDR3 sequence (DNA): TGTGCCAGTAGTTCCCCTAGGAGGGGAGCCTACAATGAGCAGTTCTTC.

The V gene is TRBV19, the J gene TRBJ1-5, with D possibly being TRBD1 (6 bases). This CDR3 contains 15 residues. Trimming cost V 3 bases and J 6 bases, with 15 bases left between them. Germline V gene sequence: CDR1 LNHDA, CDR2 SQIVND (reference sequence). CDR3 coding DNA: TGTGCCAGTAGTATGCCACAGGGCCCAGGTCAGCCCCAGCATTTT. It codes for CASSMPQGPGQPQHF.

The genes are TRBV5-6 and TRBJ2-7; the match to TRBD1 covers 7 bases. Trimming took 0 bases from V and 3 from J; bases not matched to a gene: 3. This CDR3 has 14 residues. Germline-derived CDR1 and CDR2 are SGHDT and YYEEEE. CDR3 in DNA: TGTGCCAGCAGCTTGGGAGGGACAGTCTACGAGCAGTACTTC. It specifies CASSLGGTVYEQYF.

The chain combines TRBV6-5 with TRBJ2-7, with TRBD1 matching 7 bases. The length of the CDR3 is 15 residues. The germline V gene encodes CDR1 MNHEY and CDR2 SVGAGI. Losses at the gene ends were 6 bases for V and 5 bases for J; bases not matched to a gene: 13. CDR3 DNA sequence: TGTGCCAGCAGGTTACAGGGGACGTCCGCGGACGAGCAGTACTTC. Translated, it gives CASRLQGTSADEQYF.

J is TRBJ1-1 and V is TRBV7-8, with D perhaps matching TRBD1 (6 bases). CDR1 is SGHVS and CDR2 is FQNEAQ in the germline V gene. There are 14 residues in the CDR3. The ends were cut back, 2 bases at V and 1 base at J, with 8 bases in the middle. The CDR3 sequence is CASSLWGQNTEAFF. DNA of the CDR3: TGTGCCAGCAGCTTATGGGGACAGAACACTGAAGCTTTCTTT.

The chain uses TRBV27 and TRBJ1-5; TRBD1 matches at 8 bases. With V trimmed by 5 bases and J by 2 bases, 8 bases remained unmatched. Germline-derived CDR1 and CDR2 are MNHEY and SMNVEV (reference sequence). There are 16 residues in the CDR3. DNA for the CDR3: TGTGCCAGCAGTCCCCAGGGGGCTGGCGGCAATCAGCCCCAGCATTTT. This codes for CASSPQGAGGNQPQHF.

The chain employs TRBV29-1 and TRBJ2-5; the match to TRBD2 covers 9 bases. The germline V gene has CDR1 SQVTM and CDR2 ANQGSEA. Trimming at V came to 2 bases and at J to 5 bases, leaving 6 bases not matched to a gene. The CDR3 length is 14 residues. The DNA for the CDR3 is TGCAGCGTTGAATCTAGCGGGGTGGAGGAGACCCAGTACTTC. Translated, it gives CSVESSGVEETQYF.

The CDR3 sequence: CASSLSRASGGMTYEQYF. In DNA form, the CDR3 reads TGTGCCAGCAGCCTATCTAGGGCTAGCGGGGGGATGACCTACGAGCAGTACTTC. The chain combines TRBV4-2 with TRBJ2-7; 11 nucleotides align to TRBD2. V shed 4 bases, J shed 2 bases, and the junction held 13 bases outside the gene matches. The CDR3 extends over 18 amino acids. CDR1 is LGHNA, CDR2 YNFKEQ, per germline.